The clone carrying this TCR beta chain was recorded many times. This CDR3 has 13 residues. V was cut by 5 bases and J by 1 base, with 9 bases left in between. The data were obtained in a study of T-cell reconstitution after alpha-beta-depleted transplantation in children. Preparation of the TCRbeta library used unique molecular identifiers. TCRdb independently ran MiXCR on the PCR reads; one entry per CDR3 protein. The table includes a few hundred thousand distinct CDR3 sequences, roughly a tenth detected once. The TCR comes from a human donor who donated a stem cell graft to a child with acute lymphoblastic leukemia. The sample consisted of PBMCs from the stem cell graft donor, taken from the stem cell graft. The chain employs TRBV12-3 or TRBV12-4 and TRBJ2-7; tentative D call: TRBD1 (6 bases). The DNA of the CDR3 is TGTGCCAGCAGTATGACAGGTTCCTACGAGCAGTACTTC. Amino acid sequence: CASSMTGSYEQYF.